This record looks at one T cell receptor (beta chain) sequence and its context. Antigen unknown. Time point: blood 4 weeks post-SBRT, at nephrectomy. The treatment is: 15 Gy SBRT to primary tumor, nephrectomy 4 weeks later. Nephrectomy followed 15 Gy stereotactic body radiation by 4 weeks. After SBRT, blood was collected at 2 and 4 weeks, plus baseline. This sample was included in a study of radiation and T cells in renal cell carcinoma. Study findings and constraints: Top tumor clonotypes rose in blood 2 weeks post-radiation, then contracted.

Data came from immunoSEQ multiplex PCR; TCRdb stores just in-frame clones and leaves some out. The sample lists just over 95,000 clones; 80% to 90% were seen once. The germline V and J ends were trimmed by 5 bases and 2 bases, with 2 bases remaining between them. Germline CDR1 MNHEY, CDR2 SMNVEV (reference sequence). The length of the CDR3 is 11 residues. The source is a man aged 60 to 75 with renal cell carcinoma. This rearrangement joins TRBV27 to TRBJ2-3; D not resolved. The sample consisted of blood, taken from a patient whose treatment included radiotherapy and nephrectomy. This CDR3 is CASSTTDTQYF. In nucleotides, the CDR3 is TGTGCCAGCAGTACCACAGATACGCAGTATTTT.